The present T cell receptor beta chain was sequenced within a study of control samples from healthy donors and cancer patients. Profiling relied on immunoSEQ multiplex PCR, and the TCRdb table lists in-frame clones only, not all of them. The data contain some 200,000 clones, over 80% of them singletons. Sample: blood. The origin of this receptor is a man between 18 and 35 years old in good health.

The CDR3 protein is CAISRGFSGYGYTF. The CDR3 DNA reads as TGTGCCATCAGCCGAGGGTTTAGCGGCTATGGCTACACCTTC. The gene calls are TRBV10-3 and TRBJ1-2, with D unresolved. V shed 6 bases and J shed 4 bases, with 15 bases lying between them. CDR3 length: 14 amino acids. From germline, CDR1 is ENHRY and CDR2 SYGVKD.